This T cell receptor beta chain is drawn from a study of PD-1 blockade in classical Hodgkin lymphoma. J gave up 8 bases and V 2 bases, and 3 bases lay outside the gene matches. The CDR3 totals 14 residues. The germline V gene has CDR1 SGHRS and CDR2 YFSETQ. Time point reported: newly diagnosed, previously untreated cHL patient sample. Profiled with immunoSEQ multiplex PCR; TCRdb holds only in-frame clones, not every one. The table shows 25,000 to 35,000 clones, with roughly 94% occurring only once. Source material: peripheral blood mononuclear cells (PBMCs). The origin of this receptor is a human donor with classical Hodgkin lymphoma. This chain uses TRBV5-1 with TRBJ1-6; 8 bases are shared with TRBD1. The CDR3 nucleotides read TGCGCCAGCAGCTTTGAGGGACAGGATTCACCCCTCCACTTT. Translated, it gives CASSFEGQDSPLHF.